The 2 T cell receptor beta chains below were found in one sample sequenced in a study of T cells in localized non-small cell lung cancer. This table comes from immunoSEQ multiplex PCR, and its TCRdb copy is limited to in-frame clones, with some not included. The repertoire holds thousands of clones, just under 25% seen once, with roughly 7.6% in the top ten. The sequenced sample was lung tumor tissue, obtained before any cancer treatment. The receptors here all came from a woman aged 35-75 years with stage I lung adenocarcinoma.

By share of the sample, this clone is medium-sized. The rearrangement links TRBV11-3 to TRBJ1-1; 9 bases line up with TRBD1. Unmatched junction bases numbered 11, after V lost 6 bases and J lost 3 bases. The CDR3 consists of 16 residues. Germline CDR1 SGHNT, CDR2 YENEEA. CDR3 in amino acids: CASSRSQGASDTEAFF. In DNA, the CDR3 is TGTGCCAGCAGTCGCTCACAGGGGGCCTCGGACACTGAAGCTTTCTTT.

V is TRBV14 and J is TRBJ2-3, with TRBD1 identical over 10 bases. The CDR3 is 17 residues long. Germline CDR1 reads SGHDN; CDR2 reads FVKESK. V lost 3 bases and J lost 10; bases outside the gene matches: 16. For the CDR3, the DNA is TGTGCCAGCAGCCACCTCGACAGGGGGCGAGGTCGTGACCCGCAGTATTTT. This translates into CASSHLDRGRGRDPQYF.